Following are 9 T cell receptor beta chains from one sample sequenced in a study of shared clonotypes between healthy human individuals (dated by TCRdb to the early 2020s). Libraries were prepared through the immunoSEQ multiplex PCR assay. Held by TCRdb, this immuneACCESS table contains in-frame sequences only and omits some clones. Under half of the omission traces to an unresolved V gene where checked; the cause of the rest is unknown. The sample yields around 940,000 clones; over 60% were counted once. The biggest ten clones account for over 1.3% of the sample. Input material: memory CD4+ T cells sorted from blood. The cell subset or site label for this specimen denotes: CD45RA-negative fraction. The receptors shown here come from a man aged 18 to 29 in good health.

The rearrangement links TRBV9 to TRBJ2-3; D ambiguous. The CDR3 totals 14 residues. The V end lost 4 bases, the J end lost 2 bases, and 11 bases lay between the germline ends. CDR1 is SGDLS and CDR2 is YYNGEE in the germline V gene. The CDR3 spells CASSPDQNTDTQYF. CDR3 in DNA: TGTGCCAGCAGCCCCGACCAGAACACAGATACGCAGTATTTT. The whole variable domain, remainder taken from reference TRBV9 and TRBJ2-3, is DSGVTQTPKHLITATGQRVTLRCSPRSGDLSVYWYQQSLDQGLQFLIQYYNGEERAKGNILERFSAQQFPDLHSELNLSSLELGDSALYFCASSPDQNTDTQYFGPGTRLTVL.

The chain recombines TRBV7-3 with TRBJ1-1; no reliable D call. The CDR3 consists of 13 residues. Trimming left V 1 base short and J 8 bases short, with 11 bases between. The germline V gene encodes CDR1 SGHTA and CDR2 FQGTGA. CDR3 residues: CASSLMLAGEAFF. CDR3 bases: TGTGCCAGCAGCTTAATGTTGGCGGGAGAAGCTTTCTTT.

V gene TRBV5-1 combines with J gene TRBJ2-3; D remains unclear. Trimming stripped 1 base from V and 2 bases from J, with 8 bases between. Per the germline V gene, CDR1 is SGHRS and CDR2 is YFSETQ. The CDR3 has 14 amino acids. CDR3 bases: TGCGCCAGCAGCTTGACCAGATTCACAGATACGCAGTATTTT. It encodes CASSLTRFTDTQYF.

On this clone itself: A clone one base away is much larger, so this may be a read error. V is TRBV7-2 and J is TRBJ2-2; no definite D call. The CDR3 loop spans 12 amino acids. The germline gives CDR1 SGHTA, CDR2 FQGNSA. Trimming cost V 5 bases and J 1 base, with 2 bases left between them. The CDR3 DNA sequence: TGTGCCAGCAGCCTGAACACCGGGGAGCTGTTTTTT. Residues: CASSLNTGELFF.

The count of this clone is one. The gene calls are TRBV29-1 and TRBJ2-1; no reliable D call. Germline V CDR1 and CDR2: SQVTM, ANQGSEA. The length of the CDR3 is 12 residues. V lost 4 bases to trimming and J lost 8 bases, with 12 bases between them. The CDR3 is CSVAPPQDEQFF. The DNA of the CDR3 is TGCAGCGTTGCGCCACCCCAGGATGAGCAGTTCTTC.

The CDR3: CASSQKGQGVTDYGYTF. The CDR3 DNA reads as TGCGCCAGCAGCCAAAAGGGACAGGGGGTCACGGACTATGGCTACACCTTC. The genes are TRBV4-1 and TRBJ1-2; 11 nucleotides match TRBD1. Unmatched junction bases numbered 8, after V lost 2 bases and J lost 3 bases. Germline loops: CDR1 MGHRA, CDR2 YSYEKL. The CDR3 runs 17 residues.

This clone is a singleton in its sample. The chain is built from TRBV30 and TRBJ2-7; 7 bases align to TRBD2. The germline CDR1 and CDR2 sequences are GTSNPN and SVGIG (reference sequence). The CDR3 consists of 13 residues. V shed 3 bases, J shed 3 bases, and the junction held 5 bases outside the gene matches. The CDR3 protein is CAWSVGTNYEQYF. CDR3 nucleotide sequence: TGTGCCTGGAGCGTCGGGACTAACTACGAGCAGTACTTC.

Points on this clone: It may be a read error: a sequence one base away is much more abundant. CDR3 loop: CASSLGQRTDTQYF. The CDR3 bases are TGTGCCAGCAGCTTGGGACAGCGCACAGATACGCAGTATTTT. This sequence joins TRBV11-3 and TRBJ2-3; the match to TRBD1 covers 7 bases. The germline CDR1 and CDR2 sequences are SGHNT and YENEEA. J was trimmed by 1 base and V by 3 bases; bases with no gene match: 1. CDR3 length: 14 amino acids.

Written as DNA, the CDR3 is TGTGCCAGCAAGGCAGGGAATCAGCCCCAGCATTTT. Protein sequence: CASKAGNQPQHF. The rearrangement uses TRBV6-5 and TRBJ1-5, with a tentative D call TRBD1 (5 bases). Germline CDR1 is MNHEY and CDR2 is SVGAGI. The CDR3 length is 12 residues. The ends were cut back, 7 bases at V and 4 bases at J, with 8 bases in the middle.